This T cell receptor (beta chain) was captured by sequencing in a study of molecular identifiers for immune sequencing clone quantification. Libraries from naive CD8 cells were generated from about 20,000 to 1,000,000 sorted cells (with 10%, 30% or 50% RNA). Methods described previously were used for bulk TCR libraries, and listed TCR primers were applied. Via MiXCR, TCRdb re-called the PCR reads, giving one row per CDR3 protein. The table has approximately 320,000 distinct CDR3 sequences, roughly 24% seen once. Study results and caveats: Clones exceeding 20 RNA copies carried over 97% of effector molecules but under 1% of naive-cell molecules.

V gave up 3 bases and J gave up 0 bases, with 9 bases separating them. The germline V gene encodes CDR1 SNHLY and CDR2 FYNNEI. This CDR3 region has 15 residues. There are many counts of this clonotype. The antigen is undetermined. The sequenced sample was naive CD8+ T cells from blood, with Jurkat cell RNA spiked in. As for subset: FACS-sorted CD8+CD4-CCR7+CD45RA+ naive T cells. V usage is TRBV2 and J usage is TRBJ1-5, with unresolved D. This sequence originates from a human donor in good health. Some libraries in this study had Jurkat cell RNA spiked in. The CDR3 sequence: CASSEWGNSNQPQHF. The CDR3 coding sequence is TGTGCCAGCAGTGAGTGGGGAAATAGCAATCAGCCCCAGCATTTT. Full variable domain (remainder filled in from reference TRBV2 and TRBJ1-5): EPEVTQTPSHQVTQMGQEVILRCVPISNHLYFYWYRQILGQKVEFLVSFYNNEISEKSEIFDDQFSVERPDGSNFTLKIRSTKLEDSAMYFCASSEWGNSNQPQHFGDGTRLSIL.